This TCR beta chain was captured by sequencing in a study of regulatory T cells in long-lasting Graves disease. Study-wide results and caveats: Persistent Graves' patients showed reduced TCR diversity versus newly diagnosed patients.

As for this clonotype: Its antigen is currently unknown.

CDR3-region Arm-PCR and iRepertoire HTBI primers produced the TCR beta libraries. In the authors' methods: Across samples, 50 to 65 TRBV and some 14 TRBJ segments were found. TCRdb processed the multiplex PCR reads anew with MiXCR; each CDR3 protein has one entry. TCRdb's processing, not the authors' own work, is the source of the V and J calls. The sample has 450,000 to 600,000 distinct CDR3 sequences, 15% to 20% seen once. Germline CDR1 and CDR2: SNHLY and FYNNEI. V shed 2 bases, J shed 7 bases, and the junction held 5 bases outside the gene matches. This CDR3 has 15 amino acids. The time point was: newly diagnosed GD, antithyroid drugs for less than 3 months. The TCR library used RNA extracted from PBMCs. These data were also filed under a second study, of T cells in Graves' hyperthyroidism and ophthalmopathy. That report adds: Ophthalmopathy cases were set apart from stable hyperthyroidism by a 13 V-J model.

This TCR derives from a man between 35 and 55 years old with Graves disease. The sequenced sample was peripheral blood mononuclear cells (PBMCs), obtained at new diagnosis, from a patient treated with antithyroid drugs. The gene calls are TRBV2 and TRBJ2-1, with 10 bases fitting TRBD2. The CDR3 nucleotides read TGTGCCAGCAGTGAACGGACTAGCGGTGTGAATGAGCAGTTCTTC. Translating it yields CASSERTSGVNEQFF. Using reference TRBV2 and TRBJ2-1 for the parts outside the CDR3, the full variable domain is EPEVTQTPSHQVTQMGQEVILRCVPISNHLYFYWYRQILGQKVEFLVSFYNNEISEKSEIFDDQFSVERPDGSNFTLKIRSTKLEDSAMYFCASSERTSGVNEQFFGPGTRLTVL.